One sample yielded the 20 T cell receptor beta chains listed below, sequenced in a study of T cell responses to AZD1222 COVID-19 vaccine. Some clones are missing from TCRdb's copy, which holds only in-frame ones; the method was immunoSEQ multiplex PCR. The data show around 170,000 clones, 88% seen once. The material sequenced was peripheral blood, taken 28 days after the second AZD1222 dose. The origin of the receptors is an adult who received the AZD1222 COVID-19 vaccine.

The CDR3 DNA sequence: TGCAGCGTTCGCTCGGGACATGATCAGCCCCAGCATTTT. It is translated as CSVRSGHDQPQHF. This chain uses TRBV29-1 with TRBJ1-5, with a weak D call TRBD1 (6 bases). The germline V gene encodes CDR1 SQVTM and CDR2 ANQGSEA. This CDR3 has 13 residues. The germline V and J ends were trimmed by 5 bases and 5 bases, with 13 bases remaining between them.

The chain carries TRBV5-8 and TRBJ2-3, with 8 bases lining up with TRBD2. CDR1 and CDR2 from the germline V gene are SGHTS and YDEGEE. The CDR3 consists of 15 residues. The junction had 11 bases not matched to a gene; V was cut back by 10 bases and J by 1 base. This chain's CDR3 is CASRRGSGGTDTQYF. In DNA form, the CDR3 reads TGTGCCTCCCGGAGGGGTAGCGGGGGCACAGATACGCAGTATTTT.

This clone was counted a single time. The CDR3 DNA follows: TGTGCCAGCAGCCAAGGCTCTGGGGCCAACGTCCTGACTTTC. This gives the protein CASSQGSGANVLTF. The chain uses TRBV3-1 (or the pseudogene TRBV3-2) and TRBJ2-6; D call uncertain. The CDR3 is 14 residues long. Trimming pared 1 base from V and 0 bases from J, leaving 1 base between. Germline CDR1 reads LGHDT; CDR2 reads YNNKEL (reference sequence).

The V gene is TRBV2, the J gene TRBJ2-1, with 12 bases aligning to TRBD2. CDR1 and CDR2 from the germline V gene are SNHLY and FYNNEI. The V and J ends lost 6 bases and 9 bases, in that order; junction bases with no gene match: 6. The CDR3 spans 14 residues. The CDR3 loop reads CASSPSGGGGEQFF. The CDR3 bases are TGTGCCAGCAGCCCTAGCGGGGGGGGCGGTGAGCAGTTCTTC.

This CDR3 is CASSLGGQQRTNEKLFF. The CDR3 DNA follows: TGTGCCAGCAGCTTAGGCGGACAACAGAGAACTAATGAAAAACTGTTTTTT. The rearrangement uses TRBV7-9 and TRBJ1-4; a weak D match, TRBD1 (5 bases). Germline-derived CDR1 and CDR2 are SEHNR and FQNEAQ (reference sequence). This CDR3 comprises 17 residues. Between the trimmed V and J ends, which lost 1 base and 1 base, there was a span of 13 bases.

This chain's CDR3 is CASSGSGGYEQYF. CDR3 coding DNA: TGTGCCAGCAGTGGCAGCGGGGGTTACGAGCAGTACTTC. The chain carries TRBV2 and TRBJ2-7; TRBD2 matches at 8 bases. This CDR3 region has 13 residues. The junction had 3 bases not matched to a gene; V was cut back by 4 bases and J by 4 bases. Germline values: CDR1 SNHLY, CDR2 FYNNEI.

The J gene is TRBJ2-1, the V gene TRBV7-3, with D tentatively TRBD1 (7 bases). CDR3 length: 14 amino acids. The V end lost 5 bases, the J end lost 3 bases, and 11 bases lay between the germline ends. Germline V gene lookup returns CDR1 SGHTA and CDR2 FQGTGA. The CDR3 here is CASSRGDSYNEQFF. Written as DNA, the CDR3 is TGTGCCAGCAGCCGCGGGGACAGCTACAATGAGCAGTTCTTC.

The V call is TRBV10-3, the J call TRBJ2-4, with D unclear. The V gene's germline CDR1 is ENHRY and CDR2 SYGVKD. This CDR3 is built from 14 residues. V was trimmed by 10 bases and J by 0 bases, leaving 13 bases between them. The CDR3 nucleotides read TGTGCCAACGGAACAAGGATAGCCAAAAACATTCAGTACTTC. This gives the protein CANGTRIAKNIQYF.

V is TRBV19 and J is TRBJ2-7, with 8 nucleotides matching TRBD2. V was pared by 2 bases and J by 3 bases, with 6 bases of the junction left unmatched. CDR3 length equals 15 residues. Germline CDR1 LNHDA, CDR2 SQIVND (reference sequence). This CDR3 reads CASSISGGGYYEQYF. CDR3 DNA: TGTGCCAGTAGTATATCTGGCGGGGGGTACTACGAGCAGTACTTC.

The table lists this clone with a count of one. The rearrangement uses TRBV7-2 and TRBJ2-3; D may be TRBD2 (6 bases). The CDR3 runs to 13 residues. Germline loops: CDR1 SGHTA, CDR2 FQGNSA. Trimming pared 10 bases from V and 6 bases from J, leaving 17 bases between. CDR3 sequence reads: CATGTPVRDTQYF. DNA of the CDR3: TGTGCCACCGGGACTCCCGTCAGGGATACGCAGTATTTT.

The V and J genes are TRBV7-9 and TRBJ2-5; TRBD1 or TRBD2 may be the D gene (5 bases each). The V end lost 1 base, the J end lost 5 bases, and 11 bases lay between the germline ends. Germline CDR1 and CDR2: SEHNR and FQNEAQ (reference sequence). The CDR3 extends over 14 amino acids. The CDR3 DNA reads TGTGCCAGCAGCTTAGATAGGGGCGGGGAGACCCAGTACTTC. Translation: CASSLDRGGETQYF.

This clone was seen more than once but under ten times. V and J are TRBV12-3 or TRBV12-4 and TRBJ1-1; D unclear. V shed 6 bases and J shed 7 bases, with 12 bases lying between them. CDR3 length equals 12 residues. The CDR3 DNA reads TGTGCCAGCAGAGAGGTGGGCGGTGAAGCTTTCTTT. Translation: CASREVGGEAFF.

The chain joins TRBV5-6 to TRBJ1-1; D ambiguous. Trimming removed 4 bases from V and 6 bases from J, with 7 bases in between. CDR1 and CDR2 (germline): SGHDT, YYEEEE. The CDR3 is 11 amino acids. CDR3 loop: CASSRGPEAFF. In DNA, the CDR3 is TGTGCCAGCAGCCGAGGTCCTGAAGCTTTCTTT.

This chain connects TRBV4-2 to TRBJ1-5, with TRBD1 identical over 8 bases. The CDR3 has 16 amino acids. With 0 bases clipped from V and 3 bases from J, the junction kept 4 bases outside the gene matches. Germline loops: CDR1 LGHNA, CDR2 YNFKEQ. The CDR3 loop reads CASSQEATGVNQPQHF. The CDR3 DNA is TGTGCCAGCAGCCAAGAAGCGACAGGGGTCAATCAGCCCCAGCATTTT.

The chain links TRBV9 to TRBJ2-3; D is possibly TRBD1 or TRBD2 (5 bases each). Trimming pared 2 bases from V and 0 bases from J, leaving 13 bases between. Per germline, CDR1 SGDLS and CDR2 YYNGEE. There are 16 residues in the CDR3. The CDR3 is CASSVTGTPSTDTQYF. The DNA for the CDR3 is TGTGCCAGCAGCGTCACCGGGACCCCTAGCACAGATACGCAGTATTTT.

The chain is built from TRBV7-9 and TRBJ2-3; the D is unclear. The V end lost 3 bases, the J end lost 0 bases, and 7 bases lay between the germline ends. CDR1 is SEHNR, CDR2 FQNEAQ, per germline (reference sequence). The CDR3 contains 14 residues. In DNA form, the CDR3 reads TGTGCCAGCAGCTTTTCGGCCAGCACAGATACGCAGTATTTT. The encoded protein is CASSFSASTDTQYF.

The chain carries TRBV19 and TRBJ2-5, with 7 bases lining up with TRBD1. This CDR3 is 14 amino acids long. With 3 bases clipped from V and 2 bases from J, the junction kept 3 bases outside the gene matches. Germline CDR1 LNHDA, CDR2 SQIVND (reference sequence). The CDR3: CASSIQGQQETQYF. CDR3 bases: TGTGCCAGTAGTATTCAGGGACAGCAAGAGACCCAGTACTTC.

The chain combines TRBV4-3 with TRBJ1-1; 9 nucleotides agree with TRBD1. This CDR3 is built from 16 residues. Germline V gives CDR1 LGHNA, CDR2 YSLEER. V was pared by 4 bases and J by 3 bases, with 9 bases of the junction left unmatched. In DNA, the CDR3 is TGCGCCAGCAGCCGAACCCTACAGGGGGCCCACACTGAAGCTTTCTTT. Protein product: CASSRTLQGAHTEAFF.

The chain links TRBV6-6 to TRBJ2-7; 10 bases map to TRBD1. J gave up 7 bases and V 5 bases, and 5 bases lay outside the gene matches. Germline V gene sequence: CDR1 MNHNY, CDR2 SVGAGI (reference sequence). This CDR3 is 13 amino acids long. The CDR3 DNA reads as TGTGCCAGCAGTGACAGGGGGCTCGGAGAGCAGTACTTC. It specifies CASSDRGLGEQYF.

V usage is TRBV6-2 or TRBV6-3 and J usage is TRBJ2-1; D not resolved. With 5 bases removed from V and 2 bases from J, the gap between germline ends came to 13 bases. In germline, CDR1 is MNHEY, CDR2 SVGEGT. The CDR3 runs to 15 residues. The CDR3 sequence is CASSRLSVTYNEQFF. In DNA, the CDR3 is TGTGCCAGCAGTCGATTATCAGTGACCTACAATGAGCAGTTCTTC.